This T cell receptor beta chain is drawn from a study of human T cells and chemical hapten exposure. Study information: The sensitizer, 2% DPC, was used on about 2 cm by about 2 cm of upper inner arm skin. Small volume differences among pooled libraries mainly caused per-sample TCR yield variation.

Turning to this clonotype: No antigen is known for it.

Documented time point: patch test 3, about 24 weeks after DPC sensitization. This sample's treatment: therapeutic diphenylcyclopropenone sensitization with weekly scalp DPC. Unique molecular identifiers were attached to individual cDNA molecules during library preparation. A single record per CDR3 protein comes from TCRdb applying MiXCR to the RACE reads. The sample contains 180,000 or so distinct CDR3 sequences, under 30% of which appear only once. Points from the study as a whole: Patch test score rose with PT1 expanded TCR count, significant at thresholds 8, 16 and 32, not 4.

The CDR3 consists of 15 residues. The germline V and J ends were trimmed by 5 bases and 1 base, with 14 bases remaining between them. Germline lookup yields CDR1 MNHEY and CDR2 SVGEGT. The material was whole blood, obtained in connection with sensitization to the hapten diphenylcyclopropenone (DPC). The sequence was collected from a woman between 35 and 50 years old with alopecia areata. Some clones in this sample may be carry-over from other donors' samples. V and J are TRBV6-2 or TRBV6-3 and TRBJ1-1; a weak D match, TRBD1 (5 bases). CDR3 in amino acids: CASSRLGRPNTEAFF. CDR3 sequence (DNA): TGTGCCAGCAGTAGACTGGGACGGCCGAACACTGAAGCTTTCTTT.